The entry that follows covers one T cell receptor (beta chain) sequence. This CDR3 contains 14 residues. Trimming took off 4 bases at V and 1 base at J, with 9 bases between the two ends. Per germline, CDR1 SGHRS and CDR2 YFSETQ. Original data processing: Reference gene primer amplification yielded estimated nucleated cell counts. The assay was immunoSEQ multiplex PCR, and TCRdb's table has in-frame clones only and misses some. V, J and clone size are those of that table, while D and trimming were read from the DNA. The data show about 120,000 clones, with 80% to 90% seen just once and about 9.4% held by the top ten. The data were taken from a study of blood T cell repertoires in COVID-19. About the research overall: Nucleic acid was either cDNA or gDNA, and it came from T cells, B-cell-depleted T cells, or PBMCs.

The sample was peripheral blood. J is TRBJ1-3 and V is TRBV5-1; tentatively, D is TRBD1 (5 bases). The clonotype originates from a human donor in a cohort sampled during active COVID-19. The CDR3 loop reads CASSPPGSGNTIYF. The CDR3 nucleotides read TGCGCCAGCAGCCCGCCAGGGTCTGGAAACACCATATATTTT.